The T cell receptor beta chain described here comes from a study of CD8 T cells in Susac syndrome. General observations from the study: When the CD4+ T cell repertoires of patients with Susac syndrome were examined, they did not show any clonal expansion.

The RNA input was roughly 0.45 to 1 ug, and it was reverse transcribed with random hexamers. MiXCR, run by TCRdb on the immunoSEQ multiplex PCR reads, gives a single entry per CDR3 protein. The table shows under 200,000 distinct CDR3 sequences, with roughly 94% occurring only once. For this clonotype: Its matching antigen is unknown.

Trimming took 6 bases from V and 5 from J; bases not matched to a gene: 5. This CDR3 region has 13 residues. Per the germline V gene, CDR1 is ENHRY and CDR2 is SYGVKD. The TCR originated in a human donor with Susac syndrome. What was sequenced was CD4+ T cells from PBMCs. The chain combines TRBV10-3 with TRBJ2-7; TRBD1 matches 9 bases. CDR3 coding DNA: TGTGCCATCAGACCGAGACAGGGGGACGAGCAGTACTTC. This codes for CAIRPRQGDEQYF.